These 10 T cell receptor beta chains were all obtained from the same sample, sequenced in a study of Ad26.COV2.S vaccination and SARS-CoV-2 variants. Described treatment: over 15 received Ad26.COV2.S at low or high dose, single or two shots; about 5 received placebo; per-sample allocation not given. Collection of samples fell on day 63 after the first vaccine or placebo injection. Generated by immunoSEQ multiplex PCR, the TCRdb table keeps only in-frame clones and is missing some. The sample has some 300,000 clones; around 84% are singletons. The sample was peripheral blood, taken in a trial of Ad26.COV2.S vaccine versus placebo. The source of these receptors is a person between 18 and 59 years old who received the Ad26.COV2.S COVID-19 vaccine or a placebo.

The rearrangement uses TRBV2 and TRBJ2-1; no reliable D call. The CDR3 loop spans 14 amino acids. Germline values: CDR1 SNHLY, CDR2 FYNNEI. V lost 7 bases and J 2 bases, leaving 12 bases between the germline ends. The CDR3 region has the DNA TGTGCCAGCAATATCCAACCCCCCTACAATGAGCAGTTCTTC. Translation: CASNIQPPYNEQFF.

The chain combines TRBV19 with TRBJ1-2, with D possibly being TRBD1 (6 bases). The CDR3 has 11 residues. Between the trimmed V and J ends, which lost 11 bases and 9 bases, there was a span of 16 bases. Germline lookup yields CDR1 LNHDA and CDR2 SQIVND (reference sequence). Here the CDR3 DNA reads TGTGCCCGCTACCGAGGGGGGAGCTACACCTTC. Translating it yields CARYRGGSYTF.

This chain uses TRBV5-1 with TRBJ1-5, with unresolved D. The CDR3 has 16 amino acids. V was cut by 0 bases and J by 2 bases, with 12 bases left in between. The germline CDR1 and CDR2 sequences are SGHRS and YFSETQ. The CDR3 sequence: CASSLGGPGGNQPQHF. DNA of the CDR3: TGCGCCAGCAGCTTGGGAGGACCGGGAGGCAATCAGCCCCAGCATTTT.

The CDR3 sequence: CASSQGRKETQYF. Here the CDR3 DNA reads TGCGCCAGCAGCCAAGGCCGGAAAGAGACCCAGTACTTC. This chain uses TRBV4-3 with TRBJ2-5; D gene ambiguous. Germline lookup yields CDR1 LGHNA and CDR2 YSLEER. The CDR3 covers 13 residues. V was clipped by 1 base and J by 3 bases, with 6 bases between them.

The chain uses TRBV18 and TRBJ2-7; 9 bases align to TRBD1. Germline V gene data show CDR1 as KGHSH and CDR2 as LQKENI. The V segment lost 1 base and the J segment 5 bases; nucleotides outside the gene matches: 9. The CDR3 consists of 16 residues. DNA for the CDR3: TGTGCCAGCTCACCACTGGCGACAGGGGGAGGCGACGAGCAGTACTTC. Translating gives CASSPLATGGGDEQYF.

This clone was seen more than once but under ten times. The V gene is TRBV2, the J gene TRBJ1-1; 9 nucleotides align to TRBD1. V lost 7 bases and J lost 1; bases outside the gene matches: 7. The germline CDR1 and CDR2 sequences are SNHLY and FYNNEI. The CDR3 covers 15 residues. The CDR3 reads CASKQDRGTNTEAFF. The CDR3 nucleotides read TGTGCCAGCAAACAGGACAGGGGCACGAACACTGAAGCTTTCTTT.

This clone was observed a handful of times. CDR3 in DNA: TGTGCCAGCAGCTTTGCCGGGACTAGCGGGACAGATACGCAGTATTTT. This gives the protein CASSFAGTSGTDTQYF. The V call is TRBV7-2, the J call TRBJ2-3; 12 nucleotides match TRBD2. Per the germline V gene, CDR1 is SGHTA and CDR2 is FQGNSA. The CDR3 is made up of 16 amino acids. Germline trimming cut 3 bases from V and 3 bases from J; bases unmatched to any gene: 4. Together with reference TRBV7-2 and TRBJ2-3, the CDR3 gives the full variable domain: GAGVSQSPSNKVTEKGKDVELRCDPISGHTALYWYRQSLGQGLEFLIYFQGNSAPDKSGLPSDRFSAERTGGSVSTLTIQRTQQEDSAVYLCASSFAGTSGTDTQYFGPGTRLTVL.

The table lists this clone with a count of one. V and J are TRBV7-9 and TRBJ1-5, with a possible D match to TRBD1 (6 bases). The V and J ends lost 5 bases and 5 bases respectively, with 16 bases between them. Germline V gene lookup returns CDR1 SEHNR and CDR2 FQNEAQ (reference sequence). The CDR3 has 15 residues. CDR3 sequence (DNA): TGTGCCAGCAGCCCAAGGGGGGGGCGAGATCAGCCCCAGCATTTT. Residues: CASSPRGGRDQPQHF.

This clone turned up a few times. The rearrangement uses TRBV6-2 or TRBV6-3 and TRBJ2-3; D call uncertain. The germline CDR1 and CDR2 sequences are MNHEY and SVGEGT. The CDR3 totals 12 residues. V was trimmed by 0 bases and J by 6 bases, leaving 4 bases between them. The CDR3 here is CASSYSVDTQYF. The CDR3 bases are TGTGCCAGCAGTTACTCAGTTGATACGCAGTATTTT.

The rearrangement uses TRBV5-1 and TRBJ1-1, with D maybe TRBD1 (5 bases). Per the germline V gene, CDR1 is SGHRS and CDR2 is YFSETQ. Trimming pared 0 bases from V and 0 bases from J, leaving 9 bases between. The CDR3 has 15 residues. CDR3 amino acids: CASSLGPGLNTEAFF. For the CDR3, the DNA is TGCGCCAGCAGCTTGGGACCAGGGTTGAACACTGAAGCTTTCTTT.